The present T cell receptor beta chain was sequenced within a study of CD8+ T cells in alopecia areata. RNA extraction and reverse transcription yielded cDNA as sequencing template. Data came from immunoSEQ multiplex PCR; TCRdb stores just in-frame clones and leaves some out. This table holds roughly 150,000 clones, around 50% found once. Peripheral blood and lesional scalp punch biopsies came from alopecia areata patients. Both CD4+ and CD8+ T cells were separated by sorting PBMCs. CDR3 length equals 14 residues. Germline V gene lookup returns CDR1 SNHLY and CDR2 FYNNEI. V was pared by 5 bases and J by 8 bases, with 15 bases between. In regard to this clone: Its antigen remains unknown.

Overall study findings and caveats: Mice showed clearer TCR sharing than patients did, a gap that was possibly HLA-related. Researchers report lesional scalp, most notably alopecia totalis/universalis, outstripped normal scalp in clonality.

The clonotype comes from a human donor with alopecia areata. The source material was CD8+ T cells sorted from blood, sampled at week 0. The rearrangement joins TRBV2 to TRBJ1-4; D ambiguous. The CDR3 region is CASSPGTSGEKLFF. CDR3 nucleotides: TGTGCCAGCAGTCCCGGTACAAGCGGCGAAAAACTGTTTTTT.